This is a list of T cell receptor beta chains from one sample in a study of OX40 agonist ivuxolimab in advanced cancers. Sequenced by immunoSEQ multiplex PCR; TCRdb stores in-frame clones only, minus some. The sample lists nearly 80,000 clones; approximately 84% were seen once. The material sequenced was CD4+ or CD8+ T cells sorted from blood, taken in a trial of the OX40 agonist ivuxolimab. All receptors come from an adult with an advanced solid tumor such as melanoma, head and neck, liver or kidney cancer. Each CDR3 is given with its conserved first and last residue. D genes are given only for firm matches. Rows give clone size only sometimes, using once, few, many, or a class for an expanded clone.

NA,TRBV21-1,TRBJ1-1,NA,TGTGCCAGCAGCAAACAGGGTTACACTGAAGCTTTCTTT,CASSKQGYTEAFF
NA,TRBV29-1,TRBJ2-2,NA,TGCAGCGTCGTCAGGGATACCGGGGAGCTGTTTTTT,CSVVRDTGELFF
NA,TRBV6-1,TRBJ2-7,TRBD2,TGTGCCAGCAGTGGGGGGGGTTTAGGGTCCTACGAGCAGTACTTC,CASSGGGLGSYEQYF
once,TRBV7-2,TRBJ2-3,TRBD2,TGTGCCAGCAGCTTTCGCCTAGCGGGAGATACGCAGTATTTT,CASSFRLAGDTQYF
NA,TRBV5-1,TRBJ2-1,NA,TGCGCCAGCAGAACCGGAGTAAATGAGCAGTTCTTC,CASRTGVNEQFF
NA,TRBV18,TRBJ2-3,NA,TGTGCCAGCTCACCTAAGACAGATACGCAGTATTTT,CASSPKTDTQYF
NA,TRBV6-6,TRBJ1-1,TRBD1,TGTGCCAGCAGAGCGATACAGGGGTCGGTTGAAGCTTTCTTT,CASRAIQGSVEAFF
NA,TRBV19,TRBJ1-5,TRBD1,TGTGCCAGTAGGAATGGACAGGGGGGCAATCAGCCCCAGCATTTT,CASRNGQGGNQPQHF
NA,TRBV5-4,TRBJ2-2,NA,TGTGCCAGCAGCTTTCAGGGAACCGGGGAGCTGTTTTTT,CASSFQGTGELFF
NA,TRBV2,TRBJ1-5,NA,TGTGCCAGCAGTGAAGGTAGCAATCAGCCCCAGCATTTT,CASSEGSNQPQHF
once,TRBV7-9,TRBJ2-2,NA,TGTGCCAGCAGCTCGGGAAGACCCGGGGAGCTGTTTTTT,CASSSGRPGELFF
NA,TRBV7-9,TRBJ1-1,NA,TGTGCCAGCAGCTCCTCGACAGGCTTGAACACTGAAGCTTTCTTT,CASSSSTGLNTEAFF
NA,TRBV2,TRBJ2-1,TRBD1,TGTGCCAGCAGACCTGGACAGGGGGTCATGGTCAGGGGGAATGAGCAGTTCTTC,CASRPGQGVMVRGNEQFF
NA,TRBV7-3,TRBJ2-1,NA,TGTGCCAGCAGCTTAACGAACGAACCCTACAATGAGCAGTTCTTC,CASSLTNEPYNEQFF
NA,TRBV7-9,TRBJ2-5,NA,TGTGCCAGCAGCTTCAGGGTTCAAGAGACCCAGTACTTC,CASSFRVQETQYF
once,TRBV10-3,TRBJ2-7,NA,TGTGCCATCAGTGAGGAGTCTGTCTACGAGCAGTACTTC,CAISEESVYEQYF
NA,TRBV14,TRBJ1-1,NA,TGTGCCAGCAGCCAAGCCCGGAAACAGGGGAACACTGAAGCTTTCTTT,CASSQARKQGNTEAFF
once,TRBV5-5,TRBJ2-3,NA,TGTGCCAGCAGCCCCAACAGGGAAGATACGCAGTATTTT,CASSPNREDTQYF
NA,TRBV2,TRBJ1-5,NA,TGTGCCAGCAATCGCGGAACCGGGTCTCAGCCCCAGCATTTT,CASNRGTGSQPQHF
NA,TRBV2,TRBJ2-6,NA,TGTGCCAGCAGTGGAGTTGGGGCCAACGTCCTGACTTTC,CASSGVGANVLTF
NA,TRBV5-1,TRBJ2-1,TRBD2,TGCGCCAGCTCACTAACTAGCGGGAGCTCCTACAATGAGCAGTTCTTC,CASSLTSGSSYNEQFF
few,TRBV7-2,TRBJ1-5,TRBD1,TGTGCCAGCAGTCAGACCGGGACAGGAGGAGGCAATCAGCCCCAGCATTTT,CASSQTGTGGGNQPQHF
NA,TRBV5-6,TRBJ1-5,NA,TGTGCCAGCAGCTTCGCGGGGTTTCGCAATCAGCCCCAGCATTTT,CASSFAGFRNQPQHF
few,TRBV7-2,TRBJ2-2,NA,TGTGCCAGCAGCTTCTACACCGGGGAGCTGTTTTTT,CASSFYTGELFF
NA,TRBV18,TRBJ1-2,NA,TGTGCCAGCTCACCGGACCAGGGGTCCGGCTACACCTTC,CASSPDQGSGYTF
NA,TRBV5-1,TRBJ2-1,TRBD2,TGCGCCAGCAGCGGGGGGACTAGCATCGATGAGCAGTTCTTC,CASSGGTSIDEQFF
NA,TRBV7-2,TRBJ2-5,NA,TGTGCCAGCAGCATAAGGGAAGAGACCCAGTACTTC,CASSIREETQYF
NA,TRBV7-2,TRBJ2-1,TRBD2,TGTGCCAGCAGCTTTGGGCGGGAGACTTACAATGAGCAGTTCTTC,CASSFGRETYNEQFF
NA,TRBV7-9,TRBJ2-3,NA,TGTGCCAGCAGCTTAGCCGACGGGCCTGGCACAGATACGCAGTATTTT,CASSLADGPGTDTQYF
NA,TRBV10-2,TRBJ1-6,TRBD1,TGCGCCAGCATTGACAGGGTTCTTAATTCACCCCTCCACTTT,CASIDRVLNSPLHF
NA,TRBV19,TRBJ1-2,TRBD1,TGTGCCAGTAGTCGGACAGGCGCCGGGAACTATGGCTACACCTTC,CASSRTGAGNYGYTF
NA,TRBV7-6,TRBJ2-5,NA,TGTGCCAGCAGCGATAGAGTGAGAAGGGGGGCCCATATGGCCCAGTACTTC,CASSDRVRRGAHMAQYF
NA,TRBV5-8,TRBJ2-3,NA,TGTGCCAGCATCGCCGGGGCCACAGATACGCAGTATTTT,CASIAGATDTQYF
NA,TRBV28,TRBJ2-3,NA,TGTGCCAGCAGTCGCCAGTCCACAGATACGCAGTATTTT,CASSRQSTDTQYF